These 21 T cell receptor beta chains originate from one sample sequenced in a study of a mutant IDH1 vaccine in newly diagnosed glioma. Time point of the sample: week 11, during vaccination. Vaccine doses each comprised 300 ug of mutant IDH1 20-mer peptide, with topical imiquimod. The method was immunoSEQ multiplex PCR; TCRdb's version includes in-frame clones alone and lacks a portion of them. The sample has some 130,000 clones, roughly 75% seen once. For these receptors, no antigen is known. This sample comprised PBMCs, obtained from a glioma patient whose treatment included an IDH1 peptide vaccine. These receptors came from a man aged 35-49 years with glioma.

The V gene is TRBV2, the J gene TRBJ2-7; TRBD1 might be the D (6 bases). The CDR3 has 14 residues. Germline CDR1 reads SNHLY; CDR2 reads FYNNEI. Trimming stripped 6 bases from V and 2 bases from J, with 14 bases between. The CDR3 sequence is CASRRPGDTYEQYF. CDR3 DNA sequence: TGTGCCAGCAGGCGGCCAGGGGATACCTACGAGCAGTACTTC.

The J gene is TRBJ1-2, the V gene TRBV14, with D perhaps TRBD1 (6 bases). The germline V and J ends were trimmed by 1 base and 0 bases, with 12 bases remaining between them. This CDR3 has 16 residues. Looked up from germline, CDR1 is SGHDN and CDR2 is FVKESK. CDR3 bases: TGTGCCAGCAGCCAAGCGCGGACAGTAGCTAACTATGGCTACACCTTC. Protein sequence: CASSQARTVANYGYTF.

The chain carries TRBV18 and TRBJ1-2, with D perhaps matching TRBD1 (5 bases). Germline V gives CDR1 KGHSH, CDR2 LQKENI. The V end was cut by 6 bases, the J end by 6 bases, with 17 bases between. CDR3 length: 14 residues. CDR3 region: CASSPGLQGHGYTF. DNA of the CDR3: TGTGCCAGCTCCCCTGGATTGCAGGGCCATGGCTACACCTTC.

This sequence joins TRBV6-6 and TRBJ1-1; D remains unclear. CDR1 and CDR2 from the germline V gene are MNHNY and SVGAGI (reference sequence). V was cut by 4 bases and J by 4 bases, with 10 bases left in between. This CDR3 has 13 residues. The DNA of the CDR3 is TGTGCCAGCAGTTCCCTCGTTGGCACTGAAGCTTTCTTT. Its protein is CASSSLVGTEAFF.

This clone was counted between two and nine times. The chain is built from TRBV30 and TRBJ2-3; 7 bases match TRBD2. The junction had 12 bases not matched to a gene; V was cut back by 3 bases and J by 0 bases. There are 17 residues in the CDR3. Germline V lookup: CDR1 GTSNPN, CDR2 SVGIG (reference sequence). This CDR3 is CAWRDGAGRSSTDTQYF. The CDR3 region has the DNA TGTGCCTGGAGAGACGGAGCGGGGCGATCTAGCACAGATACGCAGTATTTT.

The J gene is TRBJ2-7, the V gene TRBV13; 9 bases match TRBD1. Trimming cost V 6 bases and J 0 bases; bases outside gene matches: 3. CDR1 PRHDT and CDR2 FYEKMQ come from the germline V gene (reference sequence). The CDR3 is 14 residues long. CDR3 in amino acids: CASRTGGVSYEQYF. For the CDR3, the DNA is TGTGCCAGCAGGACAGGGGGGGTCTCCTACGAGCAGTACTTC. Together with reference TRBV13 and TRBJ2-7, the CDR3 gives the full variable domain: AAGVIQSPRHLIKEKRETATLKCYPIPRHDTVYWYQQGPGQDPQFLISFYEKMQSDKGSIPDRFSAQQFSDYHSELNMSSLELGDSALYFCASRTGGVSYEQYFGPGTRLTVT.

The chain couples TRBV10-1 to TRBJ2-1; TRBD2 matches 12 bases. The J segment lost 7 bases and the V segment lost 0 bases, leaving 13 bases of the junction unmatched. The CDR3 spans 19 residues. Per the germline V gene, CDR1 is WNHNN and CDR2 is SYGVQD (reference sequence). CDR3 bases: TGCGCCAGCAGTGAGTCGCGGTGGCAAGGACTAGCGGGGAGGAATGAGCAGTTCTTC. Its translation is CASSESRWQGLAGRNEQFF.

This rearrangement joins TRBV4-3 to TRBJ1-2; D is unclear. With 8 bases removed from V and 2 bases from J, the gap between germline ends came to 9 bases. This CDR3 region has 12 residues. From germline, CDR1 is LGHNA and CDR2 YSLEER. CDR3 DNA: TGCGCCAGCTCCTGGGGAAACTATGGCTACACCTTC. The encoded protein is CASSWGNYGYTF.

This clone was observed a handful of times. The rearrangement joins TRBV7-2 to TRBJ1-2; no definite D call. V was pared by 4 bases and J by 8 bases, with 14 bases between. Germline values: CDR1 SGHTA, CDR2 FQGNSA. This CDR3 contains 13 residues. As DNA, the CDR3 is TGTGCCAGCAGCTCTCTCCAGGCTGCCGGCTACACCTTC. It codes for CASSSLQAAGYTF.

This clone turned up a few times. The chain couples TRBV30 to TRBJ1-2, with unresolved D. The CDR3 runs to 13 residues. Trimming stripped 8 bases from V and 7 bases from J, with 20 bases between. Germline CDR1 and CDR2: GTSNPN and SVGIG (reference sequence). The CDR3 region has the DNA TGTGCCGGATCGACTGGGCTTGGGCTTGGCTACACCTTC. It codes for CAGSTGLGLGYTF.

CDR3 region: CASSPYFIRGNEKLFF. CDR3 nucleotide sequence: TGTGCCAGCAGTCCCTACTTTATCAGGGGTAACGAAAAACTGTTTTTT. The chain carries TRBV27 and TRBJ1-4; perhaps TRBD1 as D (6 bases). Trimming shortened V by 5 bases and J by 8 bases, and 21 bases separated the two germline ends. Germline V CDR1 and CDR2: MNHEY, SMNVEV (reference sequence). The CDR3 totals 16 residues.

Regarding this clone: At the DNA level, this CDR3 is encoded by other sequences in the same sample as well. The V and J genes are TRBV11-2 and TRBJ2-7; D is perhaps TRBD2 (7 bases). CDR1 is SGHAT and CDR2 is FQNNGV in the germline V gene. V shed 0 bases and J shed 4 bases, with 13 bases lying between them. This CDR3 spans 15 amino acids. Here the CDR3 reads CASSLDRGGRYEQYF. As DNA, the CDR3 is TGTGCCAGCAGCTTAGACAGGGGAGGGCGGTACGAGCAGTACTTC. The full variable domain, in which reference TRBV11-2 and TRBJ2-7 provide the parts outside the CDR3, is EAGVAQSPRYKIIEKRQSVAFWCNPISGHATLYWYQQILGQGPKLLIQFQNNGVVDDSQLPKDRFSAERLKGVDSTLKIQPAKLEDSAVYLCASSLDRGGRYEQYFGPGTRLTVT.

The gene calls are TRBV10-2 and TRBJ2-3, with 9 bases matching TRBD2. The junction had 1 base not matched to a gene; V was cut back by 5 bases and J by 1 base. The CDR3 loop spans 14 amino acids. Germline CDR1 is WSHSY and CDR2 is SAAADI. CDR3 sequence reads: CASSRTSGTDTQYF. The CDR3 nucleotides read TGCGCCAGCAGTAGGACTAGCGGCACAGATACGCAGTATTTT.

The chain is built from TRBV10-3 and TRBJ2-1; a possible D gene is TRBD2 (7 bases). In germline, CDR1 is ENHRY, CDR2 SYGVKD. The CDR3 has 12 residues. The ends were cut back, 10 bases at V and 8 bases at J, with 15 bases in the middle. The CDR3 coding sequence is TGTGCCACCGAGGGGGGGTTAGATGAGCAGTTCTTC. It encodes CATEGGLDEQFF.

The V and J genes are TRBV18 and TRBJ1-4; D unresolved. From germline, CDR1 is KGHSH and CDR2 LQKENI. Trimming shortened V by 2 bases and J by 0 bases, and 4 bases separated the two germline ends. The CDR3 is 14 residues long. CDR3 coding DNA: TGTGCCAGCTCACCAGGCCCAACTAATGAAAAACTGTTTTTT. This gives the protein CASSPGPTNEKLFF.

The V and J genes are TRBV5-5 and TRBJ2-1; perhaps TRBD2 as D (5 bases). This CDR3 is built from 13 residues. V was shortened by 7 bases and J by 4 bases, with 12 bases between the two germline ends. The germline V gene has CDR1 SGHKS and CDR2 YYEKEE (reference sequence). Here the CDR3 reads CASLRRTYNEQFF. CDR3 nucleotide sequence: TGTGCCAGCCTTAGGAGGACTTACAATGAGCAGTTCTTC.

This clone was seen a single time. The CDR3 region is CASSWREIGTGELFF. In DNA, the CDR3 is TGTGCCAGCAGCTGGCGGGAGATTGGCACCGGGGAGCTGTTTTTT. This sequence joins TRBV2 and TRBJ2-2; 7 bases are shared with TRBD2. Germline assignment: CDR1 SNHLY and CDR2 FYNNEI. The CDR3 totals 15 residues. After removal of 6 bases from V and 4 bases from J, the junction contained 8 bases not matched to a gene.

The chain combines TRBV5-1 with TRBJ1-1, with a possible D match to TRBD1 (5 bases). The CDR3 spans 14 residues. Germline CDR1 is SGHRS and CDR2 is YFSETQ. Trimming pared 0 bases from V and 1 base from J, leaving 7 bases between. DNA for the CDR3: TGCGCCAGCAGCTTGGGGGGACCGAACACTGAAGCTTTCTTT. The encoded protein is CASSLGGPNTEAFF.

Notes on this clone: Other DNA variants within this sample encode the same CDR3. J is TRBJ1-1 and V is TRBV5-1, with D unresolved. CDR1 and CDR2 from the germline V gene are SGHRS and YFSETQ. The CDR3 runs 12 residues. V shed 5 bases and J shed 3 bases, with 8 bases lying between them. As DNA, the CDR3 is TGCGCCAGCAGTACGGGGTACACTGAAGCTTTCTTT. Protein product: CASSTGYTEAFF. Using reference TRBV5-1 and TRBJ1-1 for the parts outside the CDR3, the full variable domain is KAGVTQTPRYLIKTRGQQVTLSCSPISGHRSVSWYQQTPGQGLQFLFEYFSETQRNKGNFPGRFSGRQFSNSRSEMNVSTLELGDSALYLCASSTGYTEAFFGQGTRLTVV.

The gene calls are TRBV11-2 and TRBJ2-2; no definite D call. Deletions cut 1 base from V and 4 bases from J, with 13 bases between. Germline loops: CDR1 SGHAT, CDR2 FQNNGV. The CDR3 is 16 residues long. The CDR3 is CASSLVSGSGTGELFF. The CDR3 DNA sequence: TGTGCCAGCAGCTTAGTCTCCGGATCAGGCACCGGGGAGCTGTTTTTT.

The J gene is TRBJ1-1, the V gene TRBV7-2; unclear D gene. The V gene's germline CDR1 is SGHTA and CDR2 FQGNSA. Trimming stripped 1 base from V and 5 bases from J, with 5 bases between. The CDR3 extends over 12 amino acids. CDR3 sequence (DNA): TGTGCCAGCAGCTTAGTCAGAACTGAAGCTTTCTTT. Translated, it gives CASSLVRTEAFF. Together with reference TRBV7-2 and TRBJ1-1, the CDR3 gives the full variable domain: GAGVSQSPSNKVTEKGKDVELRCDPISGHTALYWYRQSLGQGLEFLIYFQGNSAPDKSGLPSDRFSAERTGGSVSTLTIQRTQQEDSAVYLCASSLVRTEAFFGQGTRLTVV.